This T cell receptor beta chain is from a study of blood T cell repertoires in COVID-19. Only a few counts were recorded for this clone. Enrollment of patients from Seattle took place during active infection, with longitudinal follow-up. Germline values: CDR1 MNHEY, CDR2 SVGAGI. The length of the CDR3 is 13 residues. V lost 2 bases to trimming and J lost 3 bases, with 7 bases between them. Clones were read by immunoSEQ multiplex PCR, and TCRdb kept only the in-frame ones, dropping some. The sample has over 400,000 clones; less than 90% are singletons. The clonotype was recovered from a woman aged 45-65 years with COVID-19, enrolled during active disease. The sample consisted of peripheral blood. The chain carries TRBV6-5 and TRBJ1-1; the D is unclear. The CDR3 nucleotides read TGTGCCAGCAGTTACGCAGGTTACACTGAAGCTTTCTTT. Translating it yields CASSYAGYTEAFF.